This TCR beta chain was found in a study of beta chain features in type 1 diabetes. Whole-study results and caveats: Cells with high TCR expression could be over-represented when cDNA is sequenced.

What was sequenced were expressed TCRB transcripts, since all of the isolated RNA had been reverse transcribed. Deep immunoSEQ sequencing covered naive, central memory and regulatory T cell samples. Sequenced by immunoSEQ multiplex PCR; TCRdb stores in-frame clones only, minus some. The sample consists of fewer than 250,000 clones, 11% to 15% of them appearing once. The CDR3 consists of 15 residues. From germline, CDR1 is SGHRS and CDR2 YFSETQ. V dropped 0 bases and J dropped 6; count of bases not matched to a gene: 6. As for this clone: Its specificity is unknown.

The TCR was taken from a woman in her 40s in good health. The sample consisted of naive CD4+ T cells from blood. The rearrangement uses TRBV5-1 and TRBJ2-4; 7 nucleotides align to TRBD1. CDR3 amino acids: CASSLAGTDINIQYF. In DNA, the CDR3 is TGCGCCAGCAGCTTGGCCGGGACAGACATAAACATTCAGTACTTC.